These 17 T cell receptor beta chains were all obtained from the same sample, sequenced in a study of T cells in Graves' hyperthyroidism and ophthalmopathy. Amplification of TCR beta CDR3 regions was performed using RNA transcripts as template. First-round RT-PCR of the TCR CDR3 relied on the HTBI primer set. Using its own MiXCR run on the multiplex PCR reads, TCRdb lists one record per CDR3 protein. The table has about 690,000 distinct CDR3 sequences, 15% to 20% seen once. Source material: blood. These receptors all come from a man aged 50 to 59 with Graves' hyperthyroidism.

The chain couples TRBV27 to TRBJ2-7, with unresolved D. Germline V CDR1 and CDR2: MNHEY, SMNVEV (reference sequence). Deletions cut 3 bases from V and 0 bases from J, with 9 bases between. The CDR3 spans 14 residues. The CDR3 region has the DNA TGTGCCAGCAGTTTTCGGCGGAGCTCCTACGAGCAGTACTTC. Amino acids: CASSFRRSSYEQYF.

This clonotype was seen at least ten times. The CDR3 reads CASSFRAASPATDTQYF. CDR3 in DNA: TGTGCCAGCAGCTTTCGGGCGGCCAGCCCCGCGACAGATACGCAGTATTTT. This chain connects TRBV7-2 to TRBJ2-3; the D is unclear. Trimming removed 3 bases at V and 3 bases at J, with 19 bases between. The CDR3 length is 17 residues. Germline lookup yields CDR1 SGHTA and CDR2 FQGNSA.

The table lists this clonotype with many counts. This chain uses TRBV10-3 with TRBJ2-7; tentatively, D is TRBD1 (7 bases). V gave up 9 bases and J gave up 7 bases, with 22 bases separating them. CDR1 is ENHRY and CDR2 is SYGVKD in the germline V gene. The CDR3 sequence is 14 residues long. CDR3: CAIQSSAGGREQYF. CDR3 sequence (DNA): TGTGCCATTCAGTCCTCTGCAGGGGGGAGGGAGCAGTACTTC.

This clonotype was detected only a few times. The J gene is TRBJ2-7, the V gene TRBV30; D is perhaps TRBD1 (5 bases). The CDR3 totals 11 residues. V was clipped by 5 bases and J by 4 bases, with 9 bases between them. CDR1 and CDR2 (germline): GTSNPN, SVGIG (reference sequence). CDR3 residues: CAWAGSYEQYF. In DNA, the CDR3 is TGTGCCTGGGCAGGGTCTTACGAGCAGTACTTC. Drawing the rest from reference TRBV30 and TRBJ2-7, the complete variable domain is SQTIHQWPATLVQPVGSPLSLECTVEGTSNPNLYWYRQAAGRGLQLLFYSVGIGQISSEVPQNLSASRPQDRQFILSSKKLLLSDSGFYLCAWAGSYEQYFGPGTRLTVT.

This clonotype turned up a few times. The chain's CDR3 is CASSQWEAGNTIYF. The CDR3 DNA follows: TGTGCCAGCAGTCAATGGGAGGCTGGAAACACCATATATTTT. The V call is TRBV6-1, the J call TRBJ1-3; D ambiguous. From germline, CDR1 is MNHNS and CDR2 SASEGT. The CDR3 is made up of 14 amino acids. V shed 5 bases and J shed 2 bases, with 10 bases lying between them.

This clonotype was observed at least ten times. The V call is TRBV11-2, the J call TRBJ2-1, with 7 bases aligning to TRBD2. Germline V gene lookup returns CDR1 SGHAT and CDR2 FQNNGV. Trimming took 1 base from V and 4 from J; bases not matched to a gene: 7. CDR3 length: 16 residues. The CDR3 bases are TGTGCCAGCAGCTTAGGAACGGGAGGTGGTTACAATGAGCAGTTCTTC. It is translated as CASSLGTGGGYNEQFF.

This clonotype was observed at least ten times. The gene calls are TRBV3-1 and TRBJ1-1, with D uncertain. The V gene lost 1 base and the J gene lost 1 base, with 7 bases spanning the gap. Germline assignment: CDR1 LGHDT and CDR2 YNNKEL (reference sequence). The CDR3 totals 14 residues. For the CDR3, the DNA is TGTGCCAGCAGCCAAGTCCCAGCGAACACTGAAGCTTTCTTT. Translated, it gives CASSQVPANTEAFF.

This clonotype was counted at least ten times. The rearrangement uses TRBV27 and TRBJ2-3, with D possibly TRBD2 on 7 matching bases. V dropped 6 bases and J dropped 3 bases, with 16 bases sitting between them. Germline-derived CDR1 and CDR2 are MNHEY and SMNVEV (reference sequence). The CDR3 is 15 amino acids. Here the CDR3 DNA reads TGTGCCAGCAGCCCCCGGGGGGCAAGTACAGATACGCAGTATTTT. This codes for CASSPRGASTDTQYF.

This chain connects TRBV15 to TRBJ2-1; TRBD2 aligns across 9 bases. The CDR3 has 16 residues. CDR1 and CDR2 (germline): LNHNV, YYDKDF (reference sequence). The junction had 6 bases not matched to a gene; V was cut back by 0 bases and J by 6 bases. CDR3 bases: TGTGCCACCAGCAGAGACGGCGGGAGGGGGGTCAATGAGCAGTTCTTC. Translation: CATSRDGGRGVNEQFF.

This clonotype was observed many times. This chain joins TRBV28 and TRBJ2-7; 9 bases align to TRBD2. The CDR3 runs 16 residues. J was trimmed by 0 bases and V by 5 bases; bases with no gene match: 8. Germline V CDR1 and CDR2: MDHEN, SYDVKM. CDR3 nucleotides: TGTGCCAGCAGTCCTTTGGGTAGCGGGAGCTCCTACGAGCAGTACTTC. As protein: CASSPLGSGSSYEQYF.

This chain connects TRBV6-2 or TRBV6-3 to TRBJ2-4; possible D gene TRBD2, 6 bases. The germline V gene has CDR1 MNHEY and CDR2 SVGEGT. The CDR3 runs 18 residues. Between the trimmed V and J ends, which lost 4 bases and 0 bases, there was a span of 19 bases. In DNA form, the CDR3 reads TGTGCCAGCAGTTCCGGGGGAGGTCTAGCGATAGCCAAAAACATTCAGTACTTC. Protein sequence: CASSSGGGLAIAKNIQYF.

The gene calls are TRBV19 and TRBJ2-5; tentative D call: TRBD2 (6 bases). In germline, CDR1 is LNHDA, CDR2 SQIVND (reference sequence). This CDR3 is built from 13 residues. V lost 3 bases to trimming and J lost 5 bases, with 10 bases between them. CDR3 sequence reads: CASSIRGTETQYF. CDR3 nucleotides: TGTGCCAGTAGTATTCGGGGGACGGAGACCCAGTACTTC.

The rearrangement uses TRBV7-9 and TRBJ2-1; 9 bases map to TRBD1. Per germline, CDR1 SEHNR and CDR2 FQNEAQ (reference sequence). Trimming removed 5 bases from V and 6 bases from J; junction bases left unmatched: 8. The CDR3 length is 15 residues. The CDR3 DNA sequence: TGTGCCAGCAGCCCCAGACAGGGGGGCTTCAATGAGCAGTTCTTC. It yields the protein CASSPRQGGFNEQFF.

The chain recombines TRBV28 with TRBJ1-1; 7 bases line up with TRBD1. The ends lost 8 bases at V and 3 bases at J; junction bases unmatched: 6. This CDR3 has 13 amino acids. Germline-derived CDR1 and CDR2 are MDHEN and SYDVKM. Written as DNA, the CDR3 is TGTGCCAGCCGCGACAGGGTGGACACTGAAGCTTTCTTT. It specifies CASRDRVDTEAFF.

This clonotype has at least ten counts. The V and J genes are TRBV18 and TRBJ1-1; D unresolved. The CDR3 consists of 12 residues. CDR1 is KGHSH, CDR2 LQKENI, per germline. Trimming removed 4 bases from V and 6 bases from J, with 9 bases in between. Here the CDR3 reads CASSRVGAEAFF. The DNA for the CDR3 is TGTGCCAGCTCACGCGTAGGCGCTGAAGCTTTCTTT.

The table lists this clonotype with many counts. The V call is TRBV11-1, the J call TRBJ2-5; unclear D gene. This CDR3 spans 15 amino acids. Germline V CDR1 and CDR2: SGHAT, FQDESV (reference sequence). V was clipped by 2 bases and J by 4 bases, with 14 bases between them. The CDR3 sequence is CASSLRPTVVETQYF. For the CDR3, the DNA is TGTGCCAGCAGCTTACGTCCAACGGTTGTAGAGACCCAGTACTTC. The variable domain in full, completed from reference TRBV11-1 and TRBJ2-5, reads EAEVAQSPRYKITEKSQAVAFWCDPISGHATLYWYRQILGQGPELLVQFQDESVVDDSQLPKDRFSAERLKGVDSTLKIQPAELGDSAMYLCASSLRPTVVETQYFGPGTRLLVL.

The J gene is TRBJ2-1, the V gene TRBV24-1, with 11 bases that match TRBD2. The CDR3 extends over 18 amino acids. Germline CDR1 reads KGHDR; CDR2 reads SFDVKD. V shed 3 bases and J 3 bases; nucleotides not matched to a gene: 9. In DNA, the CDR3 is TGTGCCACCAGTGATCCAAAGACTAGCGGGAATGGCTACAATGAGCAGTTCTTC. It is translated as CATSDPKTSGNGYNEQFF.